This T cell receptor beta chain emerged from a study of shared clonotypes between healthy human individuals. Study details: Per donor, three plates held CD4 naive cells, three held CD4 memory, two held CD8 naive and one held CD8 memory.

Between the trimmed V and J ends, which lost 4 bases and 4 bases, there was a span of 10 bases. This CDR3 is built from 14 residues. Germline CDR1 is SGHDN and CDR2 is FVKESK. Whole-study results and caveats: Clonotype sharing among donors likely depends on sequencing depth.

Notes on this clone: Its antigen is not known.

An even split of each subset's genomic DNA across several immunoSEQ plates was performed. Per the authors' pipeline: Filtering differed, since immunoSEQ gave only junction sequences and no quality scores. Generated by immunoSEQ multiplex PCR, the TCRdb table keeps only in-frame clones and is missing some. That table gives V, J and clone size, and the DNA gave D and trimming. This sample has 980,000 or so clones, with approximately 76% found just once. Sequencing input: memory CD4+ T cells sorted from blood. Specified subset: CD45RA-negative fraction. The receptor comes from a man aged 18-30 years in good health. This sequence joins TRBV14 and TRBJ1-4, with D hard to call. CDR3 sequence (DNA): TGTGCCAGCAGCCCACCGGGCCGTAATGAAAAACTGTTTTTT. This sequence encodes CASSPPGRNEKLFF.